Each of the 28 T cell receptor beta chains below was sequenced from the same sample in a study of T cell repertoires in enteric fever. One entry per CDR3 protein, called by TCRdb with MiXCR from the reads. The profile shows about 150 distinct CDR3 sequences, roughly 29% of them singletons. The sample comprised CCR7- CD38+ CD4+ T cells from blood. The subset was: effector CD4+ T cells responding to Salmonella infection (IFNgamma/MIP-1beta producing). These receptors all come from a human donor with Salmonella enteric fever, either typhoid or paratyphoid (not recorded which).

The chain links TRBV5-1 to TRBJ2-2; D remains ambiguous. Looked up from germline, CDR1 is SGHRS and CDR2 is YFSETQ. V lost 5 bases, J lost 7 bases, and 15 bases lay in between. The CDR3 is 14 residues long. This chain's CDR3 is CASSVGVANGELFF. The CDR3 DNA follows: TGCGCCAGCAGTGTCGGCGTGGCCAACGGGGAGCTGTTTTTT. The variable domain in full, completed from reference TRBV5-1 and TRBJ2-2, reads KAGVTQTPRYLIKTRGQQVTLSCSPISGHRSVSWYQQTPGQGLQFLFEYFSETQRNKGNFPGRFSGRQFSNSRSEMNVSTLELGDSALYLCASSVGVANGELFFGEGSRLTVL.

This clonotype was seen more than once but under ten times. The rearrangement uses TRBV27 and TRBJ2-7; no reliable D call. This CDR3 contains 14 residues. CDR1 is MNHEY and CDR2 is SMNVEV in the germline V gene (reference sequence). Trimming removed 10 bases from V and 0 bases from J, with 16 bases in between. The CDR3 DNA reads as TGTGCCACCTCAAGGCAGAAACACTCCTACGAGCAGTACTTC. Its translation is CATSRQKHSYEQYF.

By its share, this clonotype is medium-sized. CDR3 sequence reads: CASSAAGVAGETQYF. The CDR3 coding sequence is TGTGCCAGCAGCGCAGCAGGGGTAGCGGGGGAGACCCAGTACTTC. V is TRBV9 and J is TRBJ2-5; 8 nucleotides align to TRBD2. Losses at the gene ends were 3 bases for V and 5 bases for J; bases not matched to a gene: 9. CDR1 is SGDLS and CDR2 is YYNGEE in the germline V gene. CDR3 length: 15 amino acids.

By share, this clonotype ranks as large (0.1 to 1%). V is TRBV5-1 and J is TRBJ2-2, with D possibly TRBD2 on 5 matching bases. Trimming stripped 4 bases from V and 0 bases from J, with 13 bases between. The CDR3 sequence is 16 residues long. Germline V CDR1 and CDR2: SGHRS, YFSETQ. CDR3 region: CASSKLDLANTGELFF. The DNA of the CDR3 is TGCGCCAGCAGCAAACTAGACCTTGCGAACACCGGGGAGCTGTTTTTT.

The rearrangement links TRBV18 to TRBJ2-7, with D perhaps matching TRBD2 (5 bases). The germline CDR1 and CDR2 sequences are KGHSH and LQKENI. The V end was cut by 6 bases, the J end by 0 bases, with 15 bases between. This CDR3 has 15 amino acids. This CDR3 reads CASSPLVASSYEQYF. The CDR3 nucleotides read TGTGCCAGCTCGCCTTTGGTAGCGTCCTCCTACGAGCAGTACTTC.

The rearrangement uses TRBV6-5 and TRBJ2-3; D is perhaps TRBD2 (5 bases). There are 16 residues in the CDR3. Germline CDR1 reads MNHEY; CDR2 reads SVGAGI. V gave up 6 bases and J gave up 4 bases, with 20 bases separating them. Here the CDR3 reads CASSTNTRARPDTQYF. The DNA for the CDR3 is TGTGCCAGCAGCACCAACACTAGGGCAAGGCCAGATACGCAGTATTTT.

The CDR3 bases are TGTGCCAGCAGCTTATGGACAGCTGACACTGAAGCTTTCTTT. It is translated as CASSLWTADTEAFF. V usage is TRBV11-3 and J usage is TRBJ1-1; a possible D gene is TRBD1 (6 bases). CDR1 is SGHNT and CDR2 is YENEEA in the germline V gene. Trimming took off 2 bases at V and 3 bases at J, with 10 bases between the two ends. The CDR3 covers 14 residues.

By sample share, this clonotype is hyperexpanded. The CDR3 nucleotides read TGTGCCAGCAGGGACAGGGGCTATGGCTACACCTTC. Its translation: CASRDRGYGYTF. V is TRBV6-5 and J is TRBJ1-2; TRBD1 agrees at 9 bases. Germline V CDR1 and CDR2: MNHEY, SVGAGI. Trimming cost V 6 bases and J 4 bases; bases outside gene matches: 0. CDR3 size: 12 residues.

Judged by abundance, this clonotype is large. The chain couples TRBV5-1 to TRBJ1-2; D is undetermined. V gave up 2 bases and J gave up 1 base, with 6 bases separating them. The CDR3 spans 13 residues. From germline, CDR1 is SGHRS and CDR2 YFSETQ. CDR3 amino acids: CASSFADNYGYTF. DNA of the CDR3: TGCGCCAGCAGCTTTGCCGATAACTATGGCTACACCTTC.

By sample fraction, this clonotype is medium-sized. The chain joins TRBV5-1 to TRBJ2-1; D call uncertain. V lost 1 base, J lost 5 bases, and 16 bases lay in between. This CDR3 comprises 16 residues. The germline CDR1 and CDR2 sequences are SGHRS and YFSETQ. The DNA for the CDR3 is TGCGCCAGCAGCTTGCCTGACGTAGGACCCCACAATGAGCAGTTCTTC. Encoded protein: CASSLPDVGPHNEQFF.

The chain joins TRBV18 to TRBJ2-7; tentative D call: TRBD1 (6 bases). V lost 5 bases and J lost 0, with 23 bases in between. This CDR3 is built from 18 residues. The germline CDR1 and CDR2 sequences are KGHSH and LQKENI. CDR3 DNA: TGTGCCAGCTCAGTTAAAACCTCCGGGACACCGAACTCCTACGAGCAGTACTTC. It yields the protein CASSVKTSGTPNSYEQYF.

Only a few counts were recorded for this clonotype. The genes are TRBV5-1 and TRBJ1-4; D unclear. Germline V gives CDR1 SGHRS, CDR2 YFSETQ. The CDR3 is 13 residues long. Trimming left V 5 bases short and J 4 bases short, with 9 bases between. This chain's CDR3 is CASRQTINEKLFF. CDR3 nucleotides: TGCGCCAGCAGGCAGACGATTAATGAAAAACTGTTTTTT.

The chain couples TRBV6-5 to TRBJ2-1, with 8 bases identical to TRBD2. The germline V gene has CDR1 MNHEY and CDR2 SVGAGI. Trimming at V came to 2 bases and at J to 9 bases, leaving 12 bases not matched to a gene. CDR3 size: 16 residues. CDR3 protein: CASSYRRTSPFGEQFF. In nucleotides, the CDR3 is TGTGCCAGCAGTTACCGCCGGACTAGCCCCTTCGGTGAGCAGTTCTTC.

This clonotype qualifies as large. An end of the junction does not agree with germline; a read error may underlie this. The chain recombines TRBV7-7 with TRBJ2-5, with a possible D match to TRBD1 (5 bases). This CDR3 has 15 residues. Germline assignment: CDR1 SSHAT and CDR2 FNYEAQ (reference sequence). The CDR3 nucleotides read TGTGCTAGCAGCCGCTCTTGGGGCGTCGAAGAGACCCAGTACTTC. This translates into CASSRSWGVEETQYF.

By sample fraction, this clonotype is medium-sized. The chain links TRBV18 to TRBJ2-7; 9 nucleotides agree with TRBD2. CDR1 and CDR2 (germline): KGHSH, LQKENI. Germline trimming cut 5 bases from V and 1 base from J; bases unmatched to any gene: 9. This CDR3 comprises 16 residues. Here the CDR3 reads CASSWASGTQSYEQYF. CDR3 nucleotides: TGTGCCAGCTCATGGGCTAGCGGGACCCAATCCTACGAGCAGTACTTC.

The chain recombines TRBV5-1 with TRBJ2-1; 11 nucleotides align to TRBD2. The ends lost 1 base at V and 4 bases at J; junction bases unmatched: 1. Germline CDR1 SGHRS, CDR2 YFSETQ. The CDR3 is 15 residues long. CDR3 nucleotides: TGCGCCAGCAGCTTGACTAGCGGGGGATACAATGAGCAGTTCTTC. This translates into CASSLTSGGYNEQFF.

This chain uses TRBV28 with TRBJ1-4; perhaps TRBD1 as D (5 bases). The germline V gene has CDR1 MDHEN and CDR2 SYDVKM. CDR3 length equals 12 residues. The V end was cut by 8 bases, the J end by 6 bases, with 10 bases between. Here the CDR3 reads CASGGGDEKLFF. The CDR3, as DNA: TGTGCCAGCGGGGGTGGGGATGAAAAACTGTTTTTT.

This clonotype is labeled as large. CDR3 in amino acids: CSVEVGSTDTQYF. CDR3 sequence (DNA): TGCAGCGTTGAAGTGGGGTCCACAGATACGCAGTATTTT. The chain uses TRBV29-1 and TRBJ2-3, with D hard to call. Germline loops: CDR1 SQVTM, CDR2 ANQGSEA. The V end lost 1 base, the J end lost 2 bases, and 7 bases lay between the germline ends. The CDR3 has 13 amino acids.

By its share, this clonotype is hyperexpanded (1% or more). CDR3 in amino acids: CASSLTSGSSYNEQFF. The CDR3 DNA reads TGCGCCAGCAGCTTGACTAGCGGCTCCTCCTACAATGAGCAGTTCTTC. The genes are TRBV5-1 and TRBJ2-1; 8 nucleotides match TRBD2. Looked up from germline, CDR1 is SGHRS and CDR2 is YFSETQ. This CDR3 region has 16 residues. V gave up 1 base and J gave up 0 bases; unmatched junction bases: 3. The entire variable domain, with the rest obtained from reference TRBV5-1 and TRBJ2-1, is as follows: KAGVTQTPRYLIKTRGQQVTLSCSPISGHRSVSWYQQTPGQGLQFLFEYFSETQRNKGNFPGRFSGRQFSNSRSEMNVSTLELGDSALYLCASSLTSGSSYNEQFFGPGTRLTVL.

This clonotype is termed medium-sized. V usage is TRBV7-9 and J usage is TRBJ1-6; TRBD1 agrees at 7 bases. Germline CDR1 is SEHNR and CDR2 is FQNEAQ (reference sequence). The CDR3 length is 15 residues. Losses at the gene ends were 5 bases for V and 7 bases for J; bases not matched to a gene: 8. DNA for the CDR3: TGTGCCAGCAGCGCGCGAGGGACAGCCAATTCACCCCTCCACTTT. This translates into CASSARGTANSPLHF.

In its sample, this clonotype ranks as medium-sized. This chain links TRBV9 with TRBJ2-2, with D hard to call. This CDR3 region has 13 residues. The V end was cut by 0 bases, the J end by 7 bases, with 7 bases between. CDR1 SGDLS and CDR2 YYNGEE come from the germline V gene. CDR3 sequence: CASSVGWRGELFF. In DNA form, the CDR3 reads TGTGCCAGCAGCGTAGGGTGGCGCGGGGAGCTGTTTTTT.

In its sample, this clonotype ranks as medium-sized. The rearrangement links TRBV6-1 to TRBJ2-1; 9 bases line up with TRBD2. V was clipped by 6 bases and J by 5 bases; unmatched bases: 14. The CDR3 runs 17 residues. Looked up from germline, CDR1 is MNHNS and CDR2 is SASEGT. In DNA form, the CDR3 reads TGTGCCAGCAGAAGGGGGGCTAGCGGGAACCCCAACAATGAGCAGTTCTTC. Protein product: CASRRGASGNPNNEQFF.

The gene calls are TRBV7-6 and TRBJ2-1; 14 bases agree with TRBD2. The CDR3 runs 17 residues. V shed 5 bases and J 9 bases; nucleotides not matched to a gene: 12. Looked up from germline, CDR1 is SGHVS and CDR2 is FNYEAQ. CDR3 sequence reads: CASSLDIGLAGGGEQFF. The CDR3 DNA is TGTGCCAGCAGCCTCGATATAGGACTAGCGGGAGGAGGTGAGCAGTTCTTC.

This clonotype appeared a few times. V gene TRBV7-6 combines with J gene TRBJ2-7; tentative D call: TRBD2 (5 bases). Germline lookup yields CDR1 SGHVS and CDR2 FNYEAQ. V lost 1 base to trimming and J lost 4 bases, with 11 bases between them. The CDR3 spans 14 residues. The CDR3 DNA sequence: TGTGCCAGCAGCTTAGGGATAGGAGGATACGAGCAGTACTTC. Amino acid sequence: CASSLGIGGYEQYF. The whole variable domain, remainder taken from reference TRBV7-6 and TRBJ2-7, is GAGVSQSPRYKVTKRGQDVALRCDPISGHVSLYWYRQALGQGPEFLTYFNYEAQQDKSGLPNDRFSAERPEGSISTLTIQRTEQRDSAMYRCASSLGIGGYEQYFGPGTRLTVT.

The CDR3 sequence is CSASGIVAYEQYF. CDR3 sequence (DNA): TGCAGTGCTAGTGGTATAGTAGCCTACGAGCAGTACTTC. The genes are TRBV20-1 and TRBJ2-7; no clear D. Germline V gene lookup returns CDR1 DFQATT and CDR2 SNEGSKA (reference sequence). This CDR3 region has 13 residues. The V end was cut by 3 bases, the J end by 2 bases, with 11 bases between.

The chain is built from TRBV5-1 and TRBJ1-2, with 8 bases that match TRBD1. CDR1 is SGHRS and CDR2 is YFSETQ in the germline V gene. Trimming at V came to 7 bases and at J to 6 bases, leaving 8 bases not matched to a gene. The CDR3 loop spans 13 amino acids. CDR3 nucleotides: TGCGCCAGCCTGGGACAGGTTGCGCATGGCTACACCTTC. Translating gives CASLGQVAHGYTF.

In this sample, this clonotype turned up a few times. The rearrangement links TRBV7-9 to TRBJ2-7, with 7 bases fitting TRBD2. Looked up from germline, CDR1 is SEHNR and CDR2 is FQNEAQ (reference sequence). The CDR3 has 15 amino acids. After removal of 5 bases from V and 7 bases from J, the junction contained 14 bases not matched to a gene. CDR3 DNA: TGTGCCAGCAGCCCGAGCGGGGTAGCGTGGGGAGAGCAGTACTTC. Protein product: CASSPSGVAWGEQYF.

The chain uses TRBV18 and TRBJ2-2, with 9 positions matching TRBD1. Trimming cost V 4 bases and J 7 bases; bases outside gene matches: 7. Germline CDR1 KGHSH, CDR2 LQKENI. The CDR3 is 15 residues long. CDR3 nucleotides: TGTGCCAGCTCACGGGACAGGGAGGATAACGGGGAGCTGTTTTTT. The encoded protein is CASSRDREDNGELFF.